This record concerns one TCR beta chain sequence. The CDR3 is 13 amino acids. Per the germline V gene, CDR1 is MNHEY and CDR2 is SVGAGI. V was shortened by 5 bases and J by 6 bases, with 11 bases between the two germline ends. Sequencing was performed with immunoSEQ multiplex PCR; in TCRdb, only in-frame clones are kept and a portion is missing. The sample holds over 150,000 clones, approximately 88% seen once. This sample stems from a study of blood T cell repertoires in COVID-19. The J gene is TRBJ2-1, the V gene TRBV6-5; D perhaps matches TRBD1 (6 bases). The TCR sequence derives from a woman in her 40s with COVID-19, enrolled during active disease. Sequencing input: peripheral blood. The CDR3 DNA follows: TGTGCCAGCAGTCCCGGCAGGGGCAATGAGCAGTTCTTC. Its protein product is CASSPGRGNEQFF.